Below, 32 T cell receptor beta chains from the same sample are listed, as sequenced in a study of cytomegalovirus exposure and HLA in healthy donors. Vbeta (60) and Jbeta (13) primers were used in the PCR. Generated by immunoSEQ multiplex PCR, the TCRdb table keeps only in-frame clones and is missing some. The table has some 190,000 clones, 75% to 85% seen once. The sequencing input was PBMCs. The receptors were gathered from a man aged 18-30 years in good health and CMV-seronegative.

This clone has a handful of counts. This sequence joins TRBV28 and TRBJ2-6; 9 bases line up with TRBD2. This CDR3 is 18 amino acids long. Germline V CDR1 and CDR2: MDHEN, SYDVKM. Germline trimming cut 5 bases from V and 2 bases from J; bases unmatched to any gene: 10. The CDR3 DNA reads TGTGCCAGCAGTAAACCTCCGGGACTAGCAACTGGGGCCAACGTCCTGACTTTC. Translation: CASSKPPGLATGANVLTF.

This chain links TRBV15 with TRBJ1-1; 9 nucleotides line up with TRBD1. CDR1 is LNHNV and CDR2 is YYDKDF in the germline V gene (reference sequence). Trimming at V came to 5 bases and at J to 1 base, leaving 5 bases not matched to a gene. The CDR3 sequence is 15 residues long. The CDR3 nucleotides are TGTGCCACCAGCCCGGACAGGGGAGGGAACACTGAAGCTTTCTTT. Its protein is CATSPDRGGNTEAFF.

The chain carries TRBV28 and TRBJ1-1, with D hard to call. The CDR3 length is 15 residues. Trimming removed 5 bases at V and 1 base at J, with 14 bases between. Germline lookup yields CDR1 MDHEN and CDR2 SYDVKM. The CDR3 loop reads CASSPEAGGNTEAFF. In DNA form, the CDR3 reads TGTGCCAGCAGTCCTGAGGCGGGCGGGAACACTGAAGCTTTCTTT.

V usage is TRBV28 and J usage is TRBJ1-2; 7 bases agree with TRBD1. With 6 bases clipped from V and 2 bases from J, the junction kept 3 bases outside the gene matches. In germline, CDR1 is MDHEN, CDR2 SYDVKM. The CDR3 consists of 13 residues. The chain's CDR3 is CASSKTGNYGYTF. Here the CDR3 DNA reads TGTGCCAGCAGCAAGACAGGGAACTATGGCTACACCTTC.

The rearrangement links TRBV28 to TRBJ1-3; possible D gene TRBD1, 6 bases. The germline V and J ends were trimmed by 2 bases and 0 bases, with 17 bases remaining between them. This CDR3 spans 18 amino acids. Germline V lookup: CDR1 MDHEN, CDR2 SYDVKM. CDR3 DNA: TGTGCCAGCAGTTTACTAACAGCGAAAGGGGGCTCTGGAAACACCATATATTTT. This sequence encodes CASSLLTAKGGSGNTIYF.

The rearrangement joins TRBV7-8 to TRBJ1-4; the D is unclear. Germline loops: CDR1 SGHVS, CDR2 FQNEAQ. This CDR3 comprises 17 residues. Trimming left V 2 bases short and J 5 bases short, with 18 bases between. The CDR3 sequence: CASSLRVGSGRNEKLFF. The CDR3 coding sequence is TGTGCCAGCAGCTTAAGGGTTGGGAGTGGGAGGAATGAAAAACTGTTTTTT.

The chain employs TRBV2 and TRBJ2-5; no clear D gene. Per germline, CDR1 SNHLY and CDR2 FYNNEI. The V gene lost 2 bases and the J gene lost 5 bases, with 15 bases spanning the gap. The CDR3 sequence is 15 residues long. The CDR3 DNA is TGTGCCAGCAGTGAACAGTCTATCAACGGGGAGACCCAGTACTTC. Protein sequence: CASSEQSINGETQYF.

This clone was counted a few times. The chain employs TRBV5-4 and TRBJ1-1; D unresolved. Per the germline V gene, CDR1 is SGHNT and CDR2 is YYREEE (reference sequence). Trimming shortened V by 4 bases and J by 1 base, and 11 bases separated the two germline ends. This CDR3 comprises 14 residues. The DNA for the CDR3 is TGTGCCAGCAGCCCGATGACGGGGAACACTGAAGCTTTCTTT. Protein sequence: CASSPMTGNTEAFF.

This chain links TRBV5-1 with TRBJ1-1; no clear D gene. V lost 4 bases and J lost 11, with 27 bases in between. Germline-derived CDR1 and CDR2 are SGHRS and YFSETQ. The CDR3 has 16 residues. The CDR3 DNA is TGCGCCAGCAGCGTGACCCCGAGCGAGGGCGGAATAGTGGCTTTCTTT. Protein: CASSVTPSEGGIVAFF.

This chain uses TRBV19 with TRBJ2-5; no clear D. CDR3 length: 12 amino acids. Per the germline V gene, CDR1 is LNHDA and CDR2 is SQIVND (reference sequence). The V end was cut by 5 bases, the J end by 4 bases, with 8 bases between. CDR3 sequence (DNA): TGTGCCAGTAGTCCCCGAGGAGAGACCCAGTACTTC. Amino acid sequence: CASSPRGETQYF.

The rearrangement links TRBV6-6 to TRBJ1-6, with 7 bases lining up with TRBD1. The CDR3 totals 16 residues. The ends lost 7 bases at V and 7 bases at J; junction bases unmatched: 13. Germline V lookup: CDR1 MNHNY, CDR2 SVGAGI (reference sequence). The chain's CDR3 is CASTPMTGTGNSPLHF. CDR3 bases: TGTGCCAGCACCCCAATGACAGGGACCGGGAATTCACCCCTCCACTTT.

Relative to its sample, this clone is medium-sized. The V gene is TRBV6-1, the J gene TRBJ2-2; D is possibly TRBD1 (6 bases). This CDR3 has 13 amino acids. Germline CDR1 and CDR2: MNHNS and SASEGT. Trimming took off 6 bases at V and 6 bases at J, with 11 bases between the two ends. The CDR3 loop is CASSVTGPGELFF. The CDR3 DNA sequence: TGTGCCAGCAGCGTGACAGGCCCCGGGGAGCTGTTTTTT.

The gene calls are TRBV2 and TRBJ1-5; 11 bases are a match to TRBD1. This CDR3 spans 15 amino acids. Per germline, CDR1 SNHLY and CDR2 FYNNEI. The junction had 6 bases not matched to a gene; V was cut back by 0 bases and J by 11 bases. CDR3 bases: TGTGCCAGCAGTGAAGCTCGGACAGGGGGCGCGGCCCAGCATTTT. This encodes CASSEARTGGAAQHF.

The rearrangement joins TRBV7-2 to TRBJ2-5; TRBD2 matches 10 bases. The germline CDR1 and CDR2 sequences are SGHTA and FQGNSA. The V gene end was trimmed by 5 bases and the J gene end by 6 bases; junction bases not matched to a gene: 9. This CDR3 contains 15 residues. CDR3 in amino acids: CASSARLAGHQTQYF. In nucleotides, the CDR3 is TGTGCCAGCAGCGCCCGACTAGCGGGTCATCAGACCCAGTACTTC.

The CDR3, as DNA: TGTGCCAGCAGCCAGGGAGGGGGGGAAACAGATACGCAGTATTTT. Translated: CASSQGGGETDTQYF. The V call is TRBV28, the J call TRBJ2-3; D is possibly TRBD2 (7 bases). Germline V gives CDR1 MDHEN, CDR2 SYDVKM. V lost 6 bases and J 3 bases, leaving 16 bases between the germline ends. The CDR3 totals 15 residues.

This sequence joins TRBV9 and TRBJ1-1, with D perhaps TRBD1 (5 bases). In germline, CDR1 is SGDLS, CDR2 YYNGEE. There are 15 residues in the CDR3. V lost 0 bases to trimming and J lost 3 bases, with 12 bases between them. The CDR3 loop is CASSVGQGLDTEAFF. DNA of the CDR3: TGTGCCAGCAGCGTAGGCCAGGGCCTGGACACTGAAGCTTTCTTT.

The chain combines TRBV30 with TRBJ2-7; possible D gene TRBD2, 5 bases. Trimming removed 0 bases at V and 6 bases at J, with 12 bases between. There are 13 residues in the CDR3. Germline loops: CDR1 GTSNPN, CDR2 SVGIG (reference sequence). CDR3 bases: TGTGCCTGGAGTGTATTGGGCGGGCGCGAGCAGTACTTC. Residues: CAWSVLGGREQYF.

The CDR3 DNA reads as TGTGCCAGCAGTTACCTAGGCAGCAATCAGCCCCAGCATTTT. Amino acids: CASSYLGSNQPQHF. J is TRBJ1-5 and V is TRBV6-6; D unclear. Germline loops: CDR1 MNHNY, CDR2 SVGAGI (reference sequence). Trimming removed 2 bases from V and 1 base from J, with 6 bases in between. CDR3 length: 14 amino acids.

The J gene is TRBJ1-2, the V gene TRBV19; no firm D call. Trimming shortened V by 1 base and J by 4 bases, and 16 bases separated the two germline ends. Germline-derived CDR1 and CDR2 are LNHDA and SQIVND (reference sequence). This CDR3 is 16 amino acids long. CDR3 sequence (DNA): TGTGCCAGTAGTATAGGCGAGAACCTCGTAACCTATGGCTACACCTTC. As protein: CASSIGENLVTYGYTF. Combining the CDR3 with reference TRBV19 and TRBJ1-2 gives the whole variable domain DGGITQSPKYLFRKEGQNVTLSCEQNLNHDAMYWYRQDPGQGLRLIYYSQIVNDFQKGDIAEGYSVSREKKESFPLTVTSAQKNPTAFYLCASSIGENLVTYGYTFGSGTRLTVV.

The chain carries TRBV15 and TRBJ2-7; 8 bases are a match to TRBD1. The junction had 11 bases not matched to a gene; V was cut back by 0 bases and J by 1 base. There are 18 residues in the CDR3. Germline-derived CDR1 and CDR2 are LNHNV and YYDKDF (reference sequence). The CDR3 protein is CATSRDWVDREESYEQYF. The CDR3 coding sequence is TGTGCCACCAGCAGAGATTGGGTGGACAGGGAGGAATCCTACGAGCAGTACTTC.

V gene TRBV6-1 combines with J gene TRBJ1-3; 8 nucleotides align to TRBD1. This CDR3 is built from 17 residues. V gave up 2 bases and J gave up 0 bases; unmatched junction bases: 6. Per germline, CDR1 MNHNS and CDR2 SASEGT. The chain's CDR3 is CASSEQGQGRSGNTIYF. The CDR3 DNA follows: TGTGCCAGCAGTGAACAAGGACAGGGCCGCTCTGGAAACACCATATATTTT.

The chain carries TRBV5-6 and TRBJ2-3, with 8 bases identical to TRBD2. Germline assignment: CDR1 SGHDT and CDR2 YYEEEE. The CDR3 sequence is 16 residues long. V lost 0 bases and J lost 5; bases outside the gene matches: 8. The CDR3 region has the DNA TGTGCCAGCAGCTTGGGCGGGGGGCGCCTCGGAGATACGCAGTATTTT. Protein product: CASSLGGGRLGDTQYF.

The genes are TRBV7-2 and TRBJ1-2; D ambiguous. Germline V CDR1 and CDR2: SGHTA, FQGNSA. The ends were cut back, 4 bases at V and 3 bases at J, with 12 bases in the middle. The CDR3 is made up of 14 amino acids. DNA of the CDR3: TGTGCCAGCAGCTCCAGCCGAGAGGACTATGGCTACACCTTC. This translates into CASSSSREDYGYTF.

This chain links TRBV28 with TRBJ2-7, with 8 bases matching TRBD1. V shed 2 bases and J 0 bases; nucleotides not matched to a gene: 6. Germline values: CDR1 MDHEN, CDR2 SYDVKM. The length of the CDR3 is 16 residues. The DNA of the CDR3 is TGTGCCAGCAGTTTAGACAGGGGCGGATTCTCCTACGAGCAGTACTTC. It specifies CASSLDRGGFSYEQYF.

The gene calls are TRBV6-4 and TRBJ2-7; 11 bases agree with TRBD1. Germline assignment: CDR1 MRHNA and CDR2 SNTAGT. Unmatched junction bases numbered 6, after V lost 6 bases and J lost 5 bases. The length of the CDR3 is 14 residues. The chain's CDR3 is CASSTGQGGHEQYF. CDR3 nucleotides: TGTGCCAGCAGCACGGGACAGGGGGGCCACGAGCAGTACTTC.

CDR3 nucleotides: TGCGCCAGCAGCTACGGACAGGGGTTTGCCTCCTACGAGCAGTACTTC. Its protein product is CASSYGQGFASYEQYF. This sequence joins TRBV4-1 and TRBJ2-7; TRBD1 agrees at 9 bases. Losses at the gene ends were 5 bases for V and 0 bases for J; bases not matched to a gene: 8. The germline V gene encodes CDR1 MGHRA and CDR2 YSYEKL. There are 16 residues in the CDR3.

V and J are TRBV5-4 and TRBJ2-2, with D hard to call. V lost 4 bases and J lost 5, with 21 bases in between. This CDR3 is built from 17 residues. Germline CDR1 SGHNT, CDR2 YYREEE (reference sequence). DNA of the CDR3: TGTGCCAGCAGCCCCGGAAACGACAAAGCATCAACCGGGGAGCTGTTTTTT. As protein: CASSPGNDKASTGELFF.

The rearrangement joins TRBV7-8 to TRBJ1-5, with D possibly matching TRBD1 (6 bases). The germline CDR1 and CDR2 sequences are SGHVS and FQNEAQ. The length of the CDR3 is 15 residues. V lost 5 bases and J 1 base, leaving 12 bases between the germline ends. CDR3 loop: CASSLQGRSNQPQHF. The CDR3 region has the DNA TGTGCCAGCAGCCTACAGGGTCGAAGCAATCAGCCCCAGCATTTT.

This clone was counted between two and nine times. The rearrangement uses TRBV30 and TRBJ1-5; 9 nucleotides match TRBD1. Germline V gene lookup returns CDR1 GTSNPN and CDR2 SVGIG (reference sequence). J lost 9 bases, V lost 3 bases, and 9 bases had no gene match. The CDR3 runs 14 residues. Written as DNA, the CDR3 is TGTGCCTGGAGCCGGGACAGGGAGTACTCGCCCCAGCATTTT. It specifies CAWSRDREYSPQHF.

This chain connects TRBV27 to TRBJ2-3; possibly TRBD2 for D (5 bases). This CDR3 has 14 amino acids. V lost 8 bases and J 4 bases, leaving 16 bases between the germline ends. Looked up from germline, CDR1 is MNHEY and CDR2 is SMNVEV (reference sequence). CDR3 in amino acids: CASYEGRGPDTQYF. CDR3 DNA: TGTGCCAGCTATGAGGGCCGCGGCCCAGATACGCAGTATTTT.

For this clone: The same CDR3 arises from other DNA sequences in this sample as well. CDR3 region: CASSLERANEKLFF. The DNA for the CDR3 is TGCGCCAGCAGCTTAGAACGCGCTAATGAAAAACTGTTTTTT. This chain links TRBV5-1 with TRBJ1-4; D uncertain. There are 14 residues in the CDR3. V gave up 2 bases and J gave up 3 bases, with 8 bases separating them. CDR1 is SGHRS, CDR2 YFSETQ, per germline.

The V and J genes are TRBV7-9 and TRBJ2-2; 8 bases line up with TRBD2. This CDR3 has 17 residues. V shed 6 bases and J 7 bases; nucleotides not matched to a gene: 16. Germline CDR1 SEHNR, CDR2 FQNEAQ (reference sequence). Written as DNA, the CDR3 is TGTGCCAGCAGTCCCTCGTCTCGGGGGGGCCCAAGCGGGGAGCTGTTTTTT. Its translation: CASSPSSRGGPSGELFF.